The T cell receptor (beta chain) described here comes from a study of blood T cell repertoires in COVID-19. The V end lost 0 bases, the J end lost 6 bases, and 3 bases lay between the germline ends. CDR1 is MNHEY and CDR2 is SVGAGI in the germline V gene. The CDR3 runs to 12 residues. This study enrolled people aged 18 to 89 from about 26 US geographic areas. Profiling relied on immunoSEQ multiplex PCR, and the TCRdb table lists in-frame clones only, not all of them. This table has about 200,000 clones, 86% appearing once. The chain couples TRBV6-5 to TRBJ1-5; D is unresolved. The sample comprised PBMCs or T cells enriched from blood (not recorded which). This clonotype originated in a man aged 40-49 years with acute COVID-19. The CDR3: CASSYSRQPQHF. CDR3 nucleotide sequence: TGTGCCAGCAGTTACTCGCGTCAGCCCCAGCATTTT.